This T cell receptor (beta chain) was identified during a study of cytomegalovirus exposure and HLA in healthy donors. After removal of 7 bases from V and 4 bases from J, the junction contained 10 bases not matched to a gene. The germline V gene encodes CDR1 MDHEN and CDR2 SYDVKM. This CDR3 is 14 amino acids long. In the PCR, 60 Vbeta and 13 Jbeta primers were used. Generated by immunoSEQ multiplex PCR, the TCRdb table keeps only in-frame clones and is missing some. The profile shows around 190,000 clones, over 70% of them singletons. As concerns this clone: Antigen unknown.

Study conclusions and caveats: Cytomegalovirus-associated TCR beta chains were listed, numbering over 150. Cytomegalovirus status, reportedly, was diagnosed with high specificity and sensitivity by the classifier.

Nominally healthy donors were sampled, though unrecorded immune exposures were likely. The rearrangement uses TRBV28 and TRBJ2-7, with 7 bases aligning to TRBD2. What was sequenced was PBMCs. The clonotype originates from a woman aged 45-65 years in good health and CMV-seronegative. CDR3 region: CASNEGGSTYEQYF. Written as DNA, the CDR3 is TGTGCCAGCAACGAGGGCGGGAGTACGTACGAGCAGTACTTC.